A selection of T cell receptor beta chains follows, all from one sample in a study of CD8 T cells in ankylosing spondylitis. TCRdb reanalysed the 5' RACE reads using MiXCR and keeps one entry per CDR3 protein. The sample shows around 250,000 distinct CDR3 sequences, approximately 12% of them seen only once. Material: blood, either unsorted or a sorted T cell fraction (not recorded which). The receptor source for this set is a male donor with ankylosing spondylitis or in good health (not recorded which). Each CDR3 is given with its conserved first and last residue. A D gene is named only where the DNA matches it firmly. Size is stated for part of the rows, as once, few or many counts, or as a class when the clone is expanded.

d_call j_call v_call clone_size cdr3_nt cdr3_aa
TRBD1 TRBJ2-1 TRBV4-1 many TGCGCCAGCAGCCTCGCCACAGGGGGCTCTGAGCAGTTCTTC CASSLATGGSEQFF
TRBD2 TRBJ2-3 TRBV3-1 . TGTGCCAGCAGCCAAGTGGGACTAGCGACAGATACGCAGTATTTT CASSQVGLATDTQYF
TRBD1 TRBJ2-1 TRBV12-3/TRBV12-4 many TGTGCCAGCAGTTCATTCTGGGCCCAGGGGGCTGAGCAGTTCTTC CASSSFWAQGAEQFF
. TRBJ2-3 TRBV20-1 few TGCAGTGCTAGAATAGCGGTGCAGTATTTT CSARIAVQYF
. TRBJ2-5 TRBV9 . TGTGCCAGCAGCACCCGTTTAGTGAGCGAGACCCAGTACTTC CASSTRLVSETQYF
. TRBJ1-4 TRBV6-1 many TGTGCCAGCAGTGAATTCCAGACATCTCAGGGTGAAAAACTGTTTTTT CASSEFQTSQGEKLFF
. TRBJ1-5 TRBV15 many TGTGCCACCAGCGGAGGGACTCCACGGTGGCCCCAGCATTTT CATSGGTPRWPQHF
. TRBJ1-1 TRBV5-1 many TGCGCCAGCAAGGTCGAGGAGACAGGAGGCGCTGAAGCTTTCTTT CASKVEETGGAEAFF
. TRBJ1-2 TRBV5-4 . TGTGCCAGCAGCTTAGGGGGGCAGGCCTATGGCTACACCTTC CASSLGGQAYGYTF
. TRBJ1-1 TRBV20-1 many TGCGGACAACAGGGCGGGGGGAACACTGAAGCTTTCTTT CGQQGGGNTEAFF
. TRBJ2-2 TRBV10-3 . TGTGCCATCAGTGAGGGTCCGGATAACACCGGGGAGCTGTTTTTT CAISEGPDNTGELFF
. TRBJ2-2 TRBV29-1 . TGCAGCGTCGGGGTCACGAACACCGGGGAGCTGTTTTTT CSVGVTNTGELFF
TRBD1 TRBJ1-4 TRBV20-1 few TGCAGTGCTAGAGAAGGGGGCGCGGGTGAAAAACTGTTTTTT CSAREGGAGEKLFF
TRBD1 TRBJ2-5 TRBV20-1 many TGCAGTGCTCCCCGACAGGGATGGGAGACCCAGTACTTC CSAPRQGWETQYF
. TRBJ2-7 TRBV5-5 many TGTGCCAGCAGCTTGGATGTGGGACCCACCTACGAGCAGTACTTC CASSLDVGPTYEQYF
. TRBJ2-2 TRBV5-1 many TGCGCCAGCAGCTTGCTACAGGGAGGCACCGGGGAGCTGTTTTTT CASSLLQGGTGELFF
TRBD1 TRBJ2-5 TRBV7-8 . TGTGCCAGCAGCCTACGACAGGGGGATGAGACCCAGTACTTC CASSLRQGDETQYF
. TRBJ2-7 TRBV4-1 . TGCGCCAGCAGCCAAACCGGGACAGAGCAGTACTTC CASSQTGTEQYF
TRBD1 TRBJ1-1 TRBV5-1 many TGCGCCAGCAGCGCCGGGACAGGCGTCATCTTGAACACTGAAGCTTTCTTT CASSAGTGVILNTEAFF
. TRBJ1-1 TRBV3-1 many TGTGCCAGCAGCCTACAGGGAAGGGGCCACACTGAAGCTTTCTTT CASSLQGRGHTEAFF
TRBD2 TRBJ2-1 TRBV20-1 many TGCAGTGCTAGAGCGTCGACTAGCGGGACCAATGAGCAGTTCTTC CSARASTSGTNEQFF
TRBD2 TRBJ2-1 TRBV5-1 many TGCGCCAGCAGCTCTCTTAGCGGGAGGGCCGATGAGCAGTTCTTC CASSSLSGRADEQFF
TRBD1 TRBJ2-1 TRBV6-1 many TGTGCCAGCAGTCCTACCGGGACAGGGTCCTACAATGAGCAGTTCTTC CASSPTGTGSYNEQFF
. TRBJ1-1 TRBV29-1 few TGCAGCGTCAACACGAACACTGAAGCTTTCTTT CSVNTNTEAFF
. TRBJ2-1 TRBV20-1 . TGCAGTGCTCGGAACAGCGGCCGCTCCCACAATGAGCAGTTCTTC CSARNSGRSHNEQFF
. TRBJ1-1 TRBV20-1 many TGCAGTGTGTCGGGGTCTAGGGGAGGCACTGAAGCTTTCTTT CSVSGSRGGTEAFF
. TRBJ2-2 TRBV12-3/TRBV12-4 . TGTGCCAGCAGTTTCTATGGGGGTGGGACCGGGGAGCTGTTTTTT CASSFYGGGTGELFF
. TRBJ2-1 TRBV20-1 many TGCAGTGCTACTCGGGGGAGCGATGAGCAGTTCTTC CSATRGSDEQFF
TRBD1 TRBJ2-7 TRBV10-2 many TGCGCCAGCAGTGAGTCGACTGAGGGGGCCCCGCAGTACTTC CASSESTEGAPQYF
. TRBJ2-3 TRBV5-1 many TGCGCCAGCAGCTTGGAATATCCTAGCACAGATACGCAGTATTTT CASSLEYPSTDTQYF
. TRBJ2-7 TRBV5-6 . TGTGCCAGCAGCTTGCGGACATCGCTCTACGAGCAGTACTTC CASSLRTSLYEQYF
. TRBJ2-7 TRBV10-3 few TGTGCCATAGGACAGGGTGGGCTAGCGGAGACCTACGAGCAGTACTTC CAIGQGGLAETYEQYF
TRBD1 TRBJ2-7 TRBV20-1 many TGCAGTGCTAGGCCGGGACAGGGGTTCTACGAGCAGTACTTC CSARPGQGFYEQYF
TRBD1 TRBJ1-2 TRBV10-3 many TGTGCCATCAGTGACCTCTTGGGGACAGGGGGCCCTCCTAACTATGGCTACACCTTC CAISDLLGTGGPPNYGYTF
. TRBJ1-5 TRBV27 many TGTGCCAGCCGTGGGGGGGGAAGCAATCAGCCCCAGCATTTT CASRGGGSNQPQHF
TRBD2 TRBJ2-7 TRBV28 . TGTGCCAGCAGAAGAGCGGGAGGCACATCCTACGAGCAGTACTTC CASRRAGGTSYEQYF
. TRBJ2-7 TRBV3-1 many TGTGCCAGCAGCCAAGGGTGGTCCTACGAGCAGTACTTC CASSQGWSYEQYF
. TRBJ1-4 TRBV30 . TGTGCCTGGAGTGAAGGGGCCGCTAATGAAAAACTGTTTTTT CAWSEGAANEKLFF
TRBD1 TRBJ2-3 TRBV6-5 many TGTGCCAGCAGTTTACAGGGGGAGAGCACAGATACGCAGTATTTT CASSLQGESTDTQYF
TRBD1 TRBJ1-1 TRBV7-9 many TGTGCCAGCAGGACAACAGGGGCGTTCAAGAACACTGAAGCTTTCTTT CASRTTGAFKNTEAFF
TRBD2 TRBJ2-1 TRBV7-8 . TGTGCCAGCAGCTACGCACGAGGGCTAGCGGGAGGCACTCAGCAGTTCTTC CASSYARGLAGGTQQFF
TRBD1 TRBJ1-1 TRBV6-1 many TGTGCCAGCAGTGAATGGCCAGGGGGCGCGGTATCGGAAGCTTTCTTT CASSEWPGGAVSEAFF
TRBD1 TRBJ2-3 TRBV20-1 many TGCAGTGCTACAGCCTCTGGACAGGGGGCTGGAGATACGCAGTATTTT CSATASGQGAGDTQYF
. TRBJ2-2 TRBV5-1 . TGCGCCATCAGCCTCCACGGTGGGGGCGACACCGGGGAGCTGTTTTTT CAISLHGGGDTGELFF
TRBD2 TRBJ2-7 TRBV4-1 . TGCGCCAGCAGCCAAGACCCAAGCCAACTAGCGGGAGCCTACGAGCAGTACTTC CASSQDPSQLAGAYEQYF
TRBD2 TRBJ2-3 TRBV20-1 . TGCAGTGCTAGGCCTAGCGGGGGGGCGACAGATACGCAGTATTTT CSARPSGGATDTQYF
. TRBJ2-3 TRBV7-2 few TGTGCCAGCAGCCTAGGGCTAGCACTTAGCACAGATACGCAGTATTTT CASSLGLALSTDTQYF
. TRBJ2-1 TRBV5-1 . TGCGCCAGCAGCTTGGAAGGGGGGATCACCTACAATGAGCAGTTCTTC CASSLEGGITYNEQFF
. TRBJ2-7 TRBV12-3/TRBV12-4 . TGTGCCAGCAGCCCACTTTCTTGGCGGGGAACCTACGAGCAGTACTTC CASSPLSWRGTYEQYF
TRBD2 TRBJ2-3 TRBV11-2 few TGTGCCAGCAGCTGGGGACTAGCGGGGGCAACGTATAGCACAGATACGCAGTATTTT CASSWGLAGATYSTDTQYF
. TRBJ2-1 TRBV3-1 . TGTGCCAGCTGCGGGCAGATCCTCTCGACTGAGAGCTCCTACAATGAGCAGTTCTTC CASCGQILSTESSYNEQFF
. TRBJ2-5 TRBV5-1 many TGCGCCAGCAGCTTGGTTCCAGGGAGAGAGACCCAGTACTTC CASSLVPGRETQYF
. TRBJ2-2 TRBV7-9 . TGTGCCAGCAGCTTAGTGATGGGTGACACCGGGGAGCTGTTTTTT CASSLVMGDTGELFF
. TRBJ1-5 TRBV6-5 many TGTGCCAGCAGTTATGGGGGTACGGGCAATCAGCCCCAGCATTTT CASSYGGTGNQPQHF
. TRBJ1-2 TRBV5-1 few TGCGCCAGCAGCCCTTGGGTCGACAACTATGGCTACACCTTC CASSPWVDNYGYTF
. TRBJ1-1 TRBV12-3/TRBV12-4 many TGTGCCAGCAGTCCCACCGGGATTTTAAACACTGAAGCTTTCTTT CASSPTGILNTEAFF
. TRBJ1-1 TRBV6-1 . TGTGCCAGCAGTGAACAGAGGGCTGAAGCTTTCTTT CASSEQRAEAFF
TRBD1 TRBJ1-1 TRBV6-6 few TGTGCCAGCAGTTACAGGGACAGGGGAACTGAAGCTTTCTTT CASSYRDRGTEAFF
. TRBJ2-7 TRBV20-1 medium-sized TGCAGTGCTAGAGATCCCCGTCGGGAGTACGAGCAGTACTTC CSARDPRREYEQYF
TRBD1 TRBJ1-4 TRBV20-1 many TGCAGTGTTCGCCGGGACAGGGATGAAAAACTGTTTTTT CSVRRDRDEKLFF